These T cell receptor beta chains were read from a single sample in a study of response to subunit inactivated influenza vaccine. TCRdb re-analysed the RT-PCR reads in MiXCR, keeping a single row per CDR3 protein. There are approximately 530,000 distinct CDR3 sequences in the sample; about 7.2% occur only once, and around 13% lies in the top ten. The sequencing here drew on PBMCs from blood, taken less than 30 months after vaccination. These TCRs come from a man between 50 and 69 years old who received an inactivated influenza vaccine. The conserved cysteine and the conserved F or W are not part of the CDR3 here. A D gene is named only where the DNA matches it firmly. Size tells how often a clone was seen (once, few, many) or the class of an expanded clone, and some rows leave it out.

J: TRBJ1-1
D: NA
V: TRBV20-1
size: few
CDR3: SASDRSNTEAF

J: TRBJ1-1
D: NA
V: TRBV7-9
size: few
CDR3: ASSLSVGPKLAEAF

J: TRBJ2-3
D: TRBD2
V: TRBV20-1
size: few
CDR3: SASRLAGGPTDTQY

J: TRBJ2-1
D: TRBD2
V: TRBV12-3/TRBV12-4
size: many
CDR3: ASSSPLAGVSYNEQF

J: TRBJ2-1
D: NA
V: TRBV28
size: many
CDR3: ASSWTIYEQF

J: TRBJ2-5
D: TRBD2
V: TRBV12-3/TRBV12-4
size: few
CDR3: ASSSRTSGGWRTQY

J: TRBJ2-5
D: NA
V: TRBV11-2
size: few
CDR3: ASSLEPRTQY

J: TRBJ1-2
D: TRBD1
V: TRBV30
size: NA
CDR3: AWTRDRAYGYT

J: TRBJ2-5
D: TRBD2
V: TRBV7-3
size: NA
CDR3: ASSLISGSRGETQY

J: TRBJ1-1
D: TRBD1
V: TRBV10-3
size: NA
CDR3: AISEVTGGYTEAF

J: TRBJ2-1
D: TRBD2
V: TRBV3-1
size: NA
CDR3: ASSQPGLAGVVEQF

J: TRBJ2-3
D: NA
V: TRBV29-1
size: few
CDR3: SVRGKDGASTDTQY

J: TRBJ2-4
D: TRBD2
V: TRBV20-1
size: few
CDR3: SARVPSGMGLTKNIQY

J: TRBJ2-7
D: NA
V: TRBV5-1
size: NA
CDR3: ASSLNGHDYEQY

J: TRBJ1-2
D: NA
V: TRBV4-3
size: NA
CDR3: ASSQDGGHPAYT

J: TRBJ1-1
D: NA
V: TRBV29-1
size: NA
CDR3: SVMRSLNTEAF

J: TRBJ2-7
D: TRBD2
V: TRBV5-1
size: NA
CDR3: ASSTGTSGFYEQY

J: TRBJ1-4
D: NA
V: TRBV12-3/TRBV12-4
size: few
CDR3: ASSQDSAVNEKLF

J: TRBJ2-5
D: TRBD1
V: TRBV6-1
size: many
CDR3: ASSRRTGGFSSAGETQY

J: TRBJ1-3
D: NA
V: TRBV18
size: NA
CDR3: ASSPPSYRAGNTIY

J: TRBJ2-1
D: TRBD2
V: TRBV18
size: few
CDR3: ASSRESGTSYNEQF

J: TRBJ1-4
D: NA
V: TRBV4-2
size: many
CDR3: ASSQVVGRSNEKLF

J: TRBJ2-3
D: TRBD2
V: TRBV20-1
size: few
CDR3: SARDYRTSGRADTQY

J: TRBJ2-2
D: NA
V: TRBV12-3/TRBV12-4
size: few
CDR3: ASSPARRIAGELF

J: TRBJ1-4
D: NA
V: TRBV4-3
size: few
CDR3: ASSQERGESEKLF

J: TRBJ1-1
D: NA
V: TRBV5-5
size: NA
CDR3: ASSVGGPAREAF

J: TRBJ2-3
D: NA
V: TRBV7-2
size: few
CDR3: ASSARGGYTDTQY

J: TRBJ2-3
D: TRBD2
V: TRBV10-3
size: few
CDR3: AISDTSGGWTDTQY

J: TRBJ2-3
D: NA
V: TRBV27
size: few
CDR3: ASSLTSNPDTQY

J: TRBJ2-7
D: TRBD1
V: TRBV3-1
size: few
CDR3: ASSHGQGGGYEQY

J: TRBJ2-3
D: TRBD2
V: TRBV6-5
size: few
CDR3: ASSYQSSGGGADTQY

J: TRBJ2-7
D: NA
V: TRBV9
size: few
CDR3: ATEHEQY

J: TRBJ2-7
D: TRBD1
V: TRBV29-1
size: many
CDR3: SVEDRGQGAGEQY

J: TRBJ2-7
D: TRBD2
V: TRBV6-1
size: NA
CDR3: ATSLAGVSYEQY

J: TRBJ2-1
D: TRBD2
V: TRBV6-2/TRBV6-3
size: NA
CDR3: ASSLGLALNEQF

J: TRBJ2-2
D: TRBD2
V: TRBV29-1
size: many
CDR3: SARLAGAGELF

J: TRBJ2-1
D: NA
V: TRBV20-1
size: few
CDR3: SARDRVRPYNEQF

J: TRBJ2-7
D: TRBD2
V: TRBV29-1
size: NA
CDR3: SVDLAGEDEQY

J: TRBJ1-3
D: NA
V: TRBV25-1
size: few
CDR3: ASSEFPFAGDGNTIY

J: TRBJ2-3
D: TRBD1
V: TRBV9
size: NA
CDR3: ASNDRGGRTDTQY

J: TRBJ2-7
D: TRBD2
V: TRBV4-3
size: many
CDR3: ASSPGLAGDLASYEQY

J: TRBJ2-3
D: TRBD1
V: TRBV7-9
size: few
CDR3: ASSLDRGHDTQY

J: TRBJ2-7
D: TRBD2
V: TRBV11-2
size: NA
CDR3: ASAELLQPGGYEQY

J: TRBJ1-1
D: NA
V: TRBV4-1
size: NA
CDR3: ASSQVRSAAGV

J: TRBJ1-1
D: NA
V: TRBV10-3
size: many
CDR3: AISPGNTEAF

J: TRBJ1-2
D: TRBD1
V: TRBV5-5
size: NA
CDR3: ASSWDRAGGYT

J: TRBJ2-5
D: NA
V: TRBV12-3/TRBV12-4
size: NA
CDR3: ASSLGGGAKTQY

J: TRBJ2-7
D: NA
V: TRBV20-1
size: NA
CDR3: SAGSDLGYEQY

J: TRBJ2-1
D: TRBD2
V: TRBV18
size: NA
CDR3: ASSPPLAGDYNEQF

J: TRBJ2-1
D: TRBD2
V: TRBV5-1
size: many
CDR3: ASTWNGLAGDNEQF

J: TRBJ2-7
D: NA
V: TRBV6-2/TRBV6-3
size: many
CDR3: ASKPDSTYEQY

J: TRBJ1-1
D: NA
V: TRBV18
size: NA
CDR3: ASSAQVPEAF

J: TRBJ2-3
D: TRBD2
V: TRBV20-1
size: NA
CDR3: SATISGGLSTDTQY

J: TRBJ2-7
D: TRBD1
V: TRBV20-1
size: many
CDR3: SARDPQGAAGEQY

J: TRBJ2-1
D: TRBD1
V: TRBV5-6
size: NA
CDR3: ASSYRGTGNFNEQF

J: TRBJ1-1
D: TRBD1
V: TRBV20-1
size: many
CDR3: SARGDRMNTEAF

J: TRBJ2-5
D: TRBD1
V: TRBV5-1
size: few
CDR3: ASSSMGTDQETQY

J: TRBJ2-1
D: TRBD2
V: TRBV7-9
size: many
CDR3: ASSLGSGMENNEQF

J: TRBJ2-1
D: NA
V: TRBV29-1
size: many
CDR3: SVERLFNEQF